Below, 7 T cell receptor beta chains from the same sample are listed, as sequenced in a study of blood T cell repertoires in COVID-19. Measured with immunoSEQ multiplex PCR; TCRdb has only the in-frame clones, and not every one. The sample includes about 140,000 clones, about 80% of them seen just once. The material sequenced was peripheral blood. The receptor source for this set is a woman older than 75 in a cohort sampled during active or convalescent COVID-19.

V and J are TRBV5-6 and TRBJ1-4; D uncertain. The CDR3 extends over 13 amino acids. In germline, CDR1 is SGHDT, CDR2 YYEEEE. The germline V and J ends were trimmed by 0 bases and 5 bases, with 5 bases remaining between them. As DNA, the CDR3 is TGTGCCAGCAGCTTGGCGTCGAATGAAAAACTGTTTTTT. Translating it yields CASSLASNEKLFF.

V usage is TRBV5-1 and J usage is TRBJ2-5; D perhaps matches TRBD1 (5 bases). The CDR3 has 16 amino acids. Germline assignment: CDR1 SGHRS and CDR2 YFSETQ. Trimming removed 5 bases from V and 2 bases from J, with 19 bases in between. Here the CDR3 DNA reads TGCGCCAGCAGGATTGGGGCCGTTTTAGGGCAAGAGACCCAGTACTTC. This encodes CASRIGAVLGQETQYF. The full variable domain, its missing parts supplied by reference TRBV5-1 and TRBJ2-5, is KAGVTQTPRYLIKTRGQQVTLSCSPISGHRSVSWYQQTPGQGLQFLFEYFSETQRNKGNFPGRFSGRQFSNSRSEMNVSTLELGDSALYLCASRIGAVLGQETQYFGPGTRLLVL.

With respect to this clone: Because the CDR3's place on the DNA is in doubt, the DNA is left out and the CDR3 is given as listed by TCRdb. The chain recombines TRBV4-1 with TRBJ2-5; the table's TRBD1 call for D was not verified on the DNA. The CDR3 is 16 residues long, counting both termini. Germline-derived CDR1 and CDR2 are MGHRA and YSYEKL. This chain's CDR3 is CASSFGAGNRVGTQYF.

The CDR3 spells CASSQNTGQGFSGNTIYF. The CDR3 nucleotides are TGTGCCAGCAGCCAAAACACGGGACAGGGTTTCTCTGGAAACACCATATATTTT. This chain uses TRBV7-8 with TRBJ1-3; TRBD1 aligns across 9 bases. This CDR3 has 18 residues. The ends lost 5 bases at V and 0 bases at J; junction bases unmatched: 11. The germline gives CDR1 SGHVS, CDR2 FQNEAQ. Complete variable domain (other parts from reference TRBV7-8 and TRBJ1-3): GAGVSQSPRYKVAKRGQDVALRCDPISGHVSLFWYQQALGQGPEFLTYFQNEAQLDKSGLPSDRFFAERPEGSVSTLKIQRTQQEDSAVYLCASSQNTGQGFSGNTIYFGEGSWLTVV.

The chain has TRBV5-1 and TRBJ1-3; unclear D gene. Trimming took 4 bases from V and 0 from J, leaving 8 bases between them. CDR1 SGHRS and CDR2 YFSETQ come from the germline V gene. The CDR3 is made up of 14 amino acids. CDR3 in DNA: TGCGCCAGCAGCGCCGGTCACTCTGGAAACACCATATATTTT. It yields the protein CASSAGHSGNTIYF.

This chain joins TRBV11-3 and TRBJ2-7; 7 bases are a match to TRBD1. The length of the CDR3 is 18 residues. The V gene's germline CDR1 is SGHNT and CDR2 YENEEA. The V segment lost 0 bases and the J segment 3 bases; nucleotides outside the gene matches: 14. CDR3 sequence reads: CASSLEVDHGTDLYEQYV. CDR3 bases: TGTGCCAGCAGCTTAGAAGTGGACCACGGGACAGACCTCTACGAGCAGTACGTC.

In its sample, this clone was seen a few times. This rearrangement joins TRBV6-5 to TRBJ2-3; D is perhaps TRBD2 (6 bases). Looked up from germline, CDR1 is MNHEY and CDR2 is SVGAGI. CDR3 length: 15 amino acids. V was clipped by 5 bases and J by 6 bases, with 18 bases between them. The CDR3 DNA sequence: TGTGCCAGCAGTAGGAGCGGGCCGCGCCCGGATACGCAGTATTTT. Its translation: CASSRSGPRPDTQYF.